The next 10 T cell receptor beta chains were all read from a single sample in a study of tumor-infiltrating lymphocytes in primary liver carcinoma. Unsorted bulk tissue of roughly 18-31 mg yielded co-extracted RNA and DNA. The template, about 510 ng total RNA, yielded TCR beta cDNA made with a constant-region primer. The TCR beta library was amplified through three nested multiplex PCR rounds in a modified ARM-PCR procedure. The two initial PCR rounds, roughly 10 cycles each, used TRBV1-TRBV30 forward and C-beta reverse primers. TCRdb re-derived calls from the multiplex PCR reads in MiXCR, one entry per CDR3 protein. The sample lists tens of thousands of distinct CDR3 sequences, less than 85% seen once, with 29% in the top ten. The sequenced sample was liver tumor tissue from sampling region 5. Indicated subset: tumor region T5, tumor centre. These receptors all come from a man between 40 and 49 years old with primary liver carcinoma and hepatitis B virus infection.

In regard to this clonotype: One end of the junction does not line up with germline, which may come from a read error. V usage is TRBV7-8 and J usage is TRBJ2-7, with a tentative D call TRBD1 (5 bases). Germline-derived CDR1 and CDR2 are SGHVS and FQNEAQ. The CDR3 covers 14 residues. The CDR3: CAGSLDSHDYEQYF. The DNA for the CDR3 is TGTGCCGGCAGCCTTGACAGCCATGACTACGAGCAGTACTTC.

Notes on this clonotype: A read error may account for a junction end that differs from germline. The chain's CDR3 is CASWTADYGYIF. Written as DNA, the CDR3 is TGTGCCAGTTGGACAGCGGACTATGGCTACATCTTC. V is TRBV2 and J is TRBJ1-2, with D perhaps TRBD1 (6 bases). This CDR3 comprises 12 residues. Germline loops: CDR1 SNHLY, CDR2 FYNNEI.

About this clonotype itself: Because the CDR3 is missing its conserved closing phenylalanine or tryptophan, this is likely a read error. Written as DNA, the CDR3 is TGTGCCACTACTAGACTAGCGGGAGTTTATAAGTCTTACGAGCAGTACTCC. Its protein product is CATTRLAGVYKSYEQYS. V usage is TRBV4-2 and J usage is TRBJ2-7, with 12 bases aligning to TRBD2. V shed 10 bases and J 4 bases; nucleotides not matched to a gene: 17. The CDR3 spans 17 residues. Germline values: CDR1 LGHNA, CDR2 YNFKEQ.

The chain combines TRBV29-1 with TRBJ2-1; the match to TRBD2 covers 7 bases. The CDR3 sequence is 13 residues long. The germline gives CDR1 SQVTM, CDR2 ANQGSEA. CDR3 bases: TGCCGCGGCCGGACTAGTGGGAGGGATGAGCAGTTCTTC. Its translation is CRGRTSGRDEQFF.

A note on this clonotype: The CDR3 ends on some other residue instead of the conserved phenylalanine or tryptophan, so this is likely a read error. It is unclear where the CDR3 begins or ends on the DNA, so no DNA is shown, and the CDR3 is as TCRdb lists it. J is TRBJ2-1 and V is TRBV28; the D call of TRBD1 is as the table states it, not checked on the DNA. Counting both end residues, the CDR3 totals 15 amino acids. CDR1 MDHEN and CDR2 SYDVKM come from the germline V gene. This CDR3 reads CASLKGDRLYNEQLL.

This sequence joins TRBV6-2 or TRBV6-3 and TRBJ2-1; no definite D call. The CDR3 has 18 residues. The germline CDR1 and CDR2 sequences are MNHEY and SVGEGT. The DNA for the CDR3 is TGTGTCAGTAGTTACATGAGCAGCGTCTATAGCTCCTACAATGAGCAGTTCTTC. Protein sequence: CVSSYMSSVYSSYNEQFF.

About this clonotype itself: It is likely a read error, because the conserved phenylalanine at the end of the CDR3 is missing. The DNA is omitted, as the CDR3 cannot be located on it reliably, and the CDR3 follows TCRdb's listing. This chain links TRBV6-1 with TRBJ1-1; the table calls TRBD1, which could not be checked here. CDR1 is MNHNS and CDR2 is SASEGT in the germline V gene. With termini counted, the CDR3 has 15 amino acids. This CDR3 reads CASSGQGLVNTEPFY.

This clonotype was detected once. A read error is possible here, since a much larger clone lies one base away. The J gene is TRBJ1-2, the V gene TRBV7-9, with D unclear. V lost 5 bases and J lost 4, with 8 bases in between. This CDR3 is built from 12 residues. The germline V gene has CDR1 SEHNR and CDR2 FQNEAQ (reference sequence). The CDR3 sequence is CASSQELYGYTF. In nucleotides, the CDR3 is TGTGCCAGCAGCCAAGAGCTCTATGGCTACACCTTC.

In this sample, this clonotype turned up many times. The chain is built from TRBV12-3 or TRBV12-4 and TRBJ1-2; a possible D gene is TRBD1 (5 bases). The CDR3 totals 13 residues. The V end was cut by 0 bases, the J end by 8 bases, with 10 bases between. This CDR3 is CASSLAWGNGYTF. The CDR3 DNA sequence: TGTGCCAGCAGTTTAGCATGGGGGAACGGCTACACCTTC.

Points on this clonotype: The CDR3 does not close with the conserved phenylalanine or tryptophan, likely indicating a read error. The DNA is omitted, as the CDR3 cannot be located on it reliably, and the CDR3 follows TCRdb's listing. This chain uses TRBV12-3 or TRBV12-4 with TRBJ2-5. The CDR3 length is 13 residues, termini included. Here the CDR3 reads CASSLRGGETHYI.